This TCR beta chain is from a study of chemoradiotherapy in HPV16-positive cancers. Turning to the study itself: Candidate HPV-specific clones and shared TCR motifs came from a couple of HPV16-positive patients.

Produced via immunoSEQ multiplex PCR; TCRdb's table is partial and in-frame only. The sample has approximately 50,000 clones; roughly nine tenths are singletons. CDR3 length: 15 amino acids. Per the germline V gene, CDR1 is LNHDA and CDR2 is SQIVND (reference sequence). V was pared by 1 base and J by 5 bases, with 4 bases of the junction left unmatched. Study findings and constraints: Candidate HPV-specific clones and E7-related TCR motifs grew in tumor during treatment. For HPV16-positive patients, expanding HPV-responsive T cells associated with longer recurrence-free survival.

Remarks on this clone: Its cognate antigen is unknown.

Here the sequenced sample was blood, taken from a patient who underwent chemoradiotherapy. This rearrangement joins TRBV19 to TRBJ1-5, with 8 bases lining up with TRBD1. This receptor was taken from a human donor with HPV-associated anogenital cancer. The CDR3 sequence is CASSIAPGGHQPQHF. CDR3 DNA sequence: TGTGCCAGTAGTATAGCCCCAGGGGGCCATCAGCCCCAGCATTTT.